Below, 10 T cell receptor beta chains from the same sample are listed, as sequenced in a study of blood T cell repertoires in COVID-19. The method was immunoSEQ multiplex PCR; TCRdb's version includes in-frame clones alone and lacks a portion of them. The sample lists 350,000 to 400,000 clones, roughly nine tenths occurring once. Sequences were obtained from PBMCs or T cells enriched from blood (not recorded which). The source is a woman aged 25 to 39 who had recovered from COVID-19.

The chain employs TRBV4-1 and TRBJ1-5; D uncertain. The CDR3 runs 15 residues. V lost 3 bases, J lost 1 base, and 10 bases lay in between. Germline V CDR1 and CDR2: MGHRA, YSYEKL. CDR3 in DNA: TGCGCCAGCAGCCAGATGCCCGGGAGCAATCAGCCCCAGCATTTT. This sequence encodes CASSQMPGSNQPQHF.

The V and J genes are TRBV5-1 and TRBJ1-2; D might be TRBD1 (6 bases). CDR1 and CDR2 (germline): SGHRS, YFSETQ. The V end was cut by 2 bases, the J end by 0 bases, with 11 bases between. CDR3 length: 15 amino acids. The DNA for the CDR3 is TGCGCCAGCAGCTTACGACAGGCGTCTAACTATGGCTACACCTTC. Translating it yields CASSLRQASNYGYTF. The full variable domain, in which reference TRBV5-1 and TRBJ1-2 provide the parts outside the CDR3, is KAGVTQTPRYLIKTRGQQVTLSCSPISGHRSVSWYQQTPGQGLQFLFEYFSETQRNKGNFPGRFSGRQFSNSRSEMNVSTLELGDSALYLCASSLRQASNYGYTFGSGTRLTVV.

This rearrangement joins TRBV27 to TRBJ2-7; TRBD2 agrees at 7 bases. This CDR3 has 15 amino acids. V dropped 2 bases and J dropped 2; count of bases not matched to a gene: 6. The germline V gene has CDR1 MNHEY and CDR2 SMNVEV (reference sequence). The CDR3 reads CASSLGGVSPYEQYF. The CDR3 bases are TGTGCCAGCAGTTTAGGGGGGGTCAGCCCCTACGAGCAGTACTTC.

The chain couples TRBV7-2 to TRBJ2-7; 9 bases line up with TRBD1. The CDR3 is made up of 14 amino acids. Germline lookup yields CDR1 SGHTA and CDR2 FQGNSA. With 5 bases clipped from V and 6 bases from J, the junction kept 8 bases outside the gene matches. In nucleotides, the CDR3 is TGTGCCAGCAGCCTTACAGGGGGCCGGTCCGAGCAGTACTTC. Amino acid sequence: CASSLTGGRSEQYF.

The chain carries TRBV28 and TRBJ1-1, with D unresolved. Trimming removed 6 bases from V and 4 bases from J, with 15 bases in between. Germline V CDR1 and CDR2: MDHEN, SYDVKM. There are 14 residues in the CDR3. CDR3 bases: TGTGCCAGCAGCAGGACTTCCTCGGGCACTGAAGCTTTCTTT. Its translation is CASSRTSSGTEAFF. Drawing the rest from reference TRBV28 and TRBJ1-1, the complete variable domain is DVKVTQSSRYLVKRTGEKVFLECVQDMDHENMFWYRQDPGLGLRLIYFSYDVKMKEKGDIPEGYSVSREKKERFSLILESASTNQTSMYLCASSRTSSGTEAFFGQGTRLTVV.

This chain connects TRBV29-1 to TRBJ2-7, with D possibly matching TRBD1 (6 bases). The CDR3 runs to 13 residues. Germline V gives CDR1 SQVTM, CDR2 ANQGSEA. Trimming removed 3 bases from V and 3 bases from J, with 12 bases in between. The CDR3 DNA reads TGCAGCGTTGAGGGGGCTTCAGGCTACGAGCAGTACTTC. This gives the protein CSVEGASGYEQYF.

The V call is TRBV28, the J call TRBJ2-7; D is possibly TRBD2 (6 bases). Trimming stripped 3 bases from V and 7 bases from J, with 16 bases between. This CDR3 is 14 amino acids long. Germline loops: CDR1 MDHEN, CDR2 SYDVKM. CDR3 region: CASSFPRDSGEQYF. The DNA for the CDR3 is TGTGCCAGCAGTTTCCCCCGGGACTCCGGGGAGCAGTACTTC. The full variable domain, its missing parts supplied by reference TRBV28 and TRBJ2-7, is DVKVTQSSRYLVKRTGEKVFLECVQDMDHENMFWYRQDPGLGLRLIYFSYDVKMKEKGDIPEGYSVSREKKERFSLILESASTNQTSMYLCASSFPRDSGEQYFGPGTRLTVT.

The V call is TRBV12-5, the J call TRBJ2-2, with 10 bases aligning to TRBD1. Germline CDR1 and CDR2: LGHNT and FRNRAP. CDR3 length equals 17 residues. After removal of 1 base from V and 4 bases from J, the junction contained 6 bases not matched to a gene. This chain's CDR3 is CASGLGAGTGATGELFF. The CDR3 DNA follows: TGTGCTAGTGGTTTGGGGGCCGGGACAGGGGCCACCGGGGAGCTGTTTTTT.

The chain uses TRBV9 and TRBJ2-7; 8 bases are a match to TRBD2. CDR3 size: 15 residues. Germline V gene sequence: CDR1 SGDLS, CDR2 YYNGEE. V shed 3 bases, J shed 1 base, and the junction held 6 bases outside the gene matches. Here the CDR3 DNA reads TGTGCCAGCAGCGGGGGGAGCGGGGGATCCTACGAGCAGTACTTC. This translates into CASSGGSGGSYEQYF.

This clone appeared a single time. The chain carries TRBV24-1 and TRBJ2-1; TRBD1 agrees at 12 bases. The CDR3 is 15 amino acids. V shed 7 bases and J 7 bases; nucleotides not matched to a gene: 7. Germline assignment: CDR1 KGHDR and CDR2 SFDVKD. The CDR3 region has the DNA TGTGCCACCAGCGGGGGACAGGGGGCAAGGAATGAGCAGTTCTTC. It yields the protein CATSGGQGARNEQFF.